The 3 T cell receptor beta chains below were found in one sample sequenced in a study of T cell responses to AZD1222 COVID-19 vaccine (dated by TCRdb to about 2021). Sample time point, as interpreted from the label and publication: baseline before first vaccination. The library was produced with the immunoSEQ multiplex PCR assay. This immuneACCESS table, as held by TCRdb, lists in-frame sequences with V and J called but not all clones. Of the missing ones, under half trace to an unresolved V gene in checked studies; the others have no known cause. For this sample the table gives under 200,000 clones, of which 85% to 90% were detected only once. The ten largest clonotypes hold more than 5.5% of the sample. Sequenced material: peripheral blood, taken on day 0 of AZD1222 vaccination. The receptor set was obtained from an adult in good health.

The chain couples TRBV4-1 to TRBJ2-6; weak D call: TRBD1 (5 bases). Between the trimmed V and J ends, which lost 0 bases and 0 bases, there was a span of 15 bases. Germline lookup yields CDR1 MGHRA and CDR2 YSYEKL. This CDR3 has 19 residues. The CDR3 sequence is CASSQDELQVLSGANVLTF. CDR3 nucleotide sequence: TGCGCCAGCAGCCAAGACGAACTACAGGTACTCTCTGGGGCCAACGTCCTGACTTTC.

The chain carries TRBV4-2 and TRBJ2-3; D remains ambiguous. The CDR3 spans 17 residues. Germline CDR1 and CDR2: LGHNA and YNFKEQ. V dropped 0 bases and J dropped 4 bases, with 17 bases sitting between them. The CDR3 sequence is CASSQDRASARSDTQYF. The CDR3 DNA sequence: TGTGCCAGCAGCCAAGATCGGGCCTCGGCTCGGTCAGATACGCAGTATTTT.

V usage is TRBV4-1 and J usage is TRBJ2-2, with D hard to call. Germline-derived CDR1 and CDR2 are MGHRA and YSYEKL. This CDR3 spans 16 amino acids. The V end was cut by 4 bases, the J end by 5 bases, with 17 bases between. This CDR3 is CASSRGPDPRTGELFF. In nucleotides, the CDR3 is TGCGCCAGCAGCCGGGGTCCCGACCCGAGGACCGGGGAGCTGTTTTTT.